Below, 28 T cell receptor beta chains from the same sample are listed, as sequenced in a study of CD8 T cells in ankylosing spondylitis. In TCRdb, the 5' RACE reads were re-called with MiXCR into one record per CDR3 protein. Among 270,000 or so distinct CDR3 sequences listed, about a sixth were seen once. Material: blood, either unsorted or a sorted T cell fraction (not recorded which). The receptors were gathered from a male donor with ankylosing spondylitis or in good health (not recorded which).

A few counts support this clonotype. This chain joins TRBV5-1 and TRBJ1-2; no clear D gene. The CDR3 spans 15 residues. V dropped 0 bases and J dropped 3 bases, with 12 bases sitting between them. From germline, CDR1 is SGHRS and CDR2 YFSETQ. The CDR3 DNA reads TGCGCCAGCAGCTTGGATAGCAACATGGACTATGGCTACACCTTC. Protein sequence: CASSLDSNMDYGYTF.

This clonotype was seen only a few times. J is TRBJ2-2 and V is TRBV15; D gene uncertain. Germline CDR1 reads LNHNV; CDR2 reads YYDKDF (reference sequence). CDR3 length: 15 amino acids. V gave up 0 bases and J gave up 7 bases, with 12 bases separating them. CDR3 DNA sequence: TGTGCCACCAGCAGAGAATGGGGAAGTGGCGGGGAGCTGTTTTTT. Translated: CATSREWGSGGELFF.

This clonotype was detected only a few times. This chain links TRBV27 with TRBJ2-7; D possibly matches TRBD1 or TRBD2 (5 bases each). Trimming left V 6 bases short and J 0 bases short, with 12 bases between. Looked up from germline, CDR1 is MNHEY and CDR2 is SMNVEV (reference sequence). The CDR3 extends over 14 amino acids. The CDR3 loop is CASRPGTTSYEQYF. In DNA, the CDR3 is TGTGCCAGCAGACCCGGGACGACCTCCTACGAGCAGTACTTC.

The CDR3 nucleotides read TGTGCCAGCAGTTCTGGACTAGCGGGAGGATACTACAATGAGCAGTTCTTC. Amino acids: CASSSGLAGGYYNEQFF. The chain uses TRBV27 and TRBJ2-1, with 14 bases that match TRBD2. Germline assignment: CDR1 MNHEY and CDR2 SMNVEV (reference sequence). Unmatched junction bases numbered 5, after V lost 4 bases and J lost 3 bases. The CDR3 consists of 17 residues.

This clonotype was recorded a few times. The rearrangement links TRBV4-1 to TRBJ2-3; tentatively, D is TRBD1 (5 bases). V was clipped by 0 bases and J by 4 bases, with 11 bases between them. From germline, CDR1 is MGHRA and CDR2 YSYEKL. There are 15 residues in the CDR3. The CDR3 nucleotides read TGCGCCAGCAGCCAAGAGAGCAGGGCTGCAGATACGCAGTATTTT. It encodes CASSQESRAADTQYF.

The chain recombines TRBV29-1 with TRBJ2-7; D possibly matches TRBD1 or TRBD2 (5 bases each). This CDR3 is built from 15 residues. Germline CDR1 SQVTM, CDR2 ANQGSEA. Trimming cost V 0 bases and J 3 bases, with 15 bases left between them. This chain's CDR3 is CSVEELSGRYYEQYF. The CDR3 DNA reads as TGCAGCGTTGAAGAACTATCGGGGCGGTACTACGAGCAGTACTTC.

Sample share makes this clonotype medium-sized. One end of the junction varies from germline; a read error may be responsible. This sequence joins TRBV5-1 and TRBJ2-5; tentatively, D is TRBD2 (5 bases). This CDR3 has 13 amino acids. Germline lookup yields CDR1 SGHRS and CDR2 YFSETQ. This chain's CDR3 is CASSLEGQETQYF. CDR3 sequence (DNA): TGTGCCAGCAGCTTAGAGGGCCAAGAGACCCAGTACTTC.

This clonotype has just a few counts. The CDR3 DNA follows: TGCGCCAGCAGCTCGCTAGCGGGGCTGGGCACAGATACGCAGTATTTT. Encoded protein: CASSSLAGLGTDTQYF. V is TRBV5-1 and J is TRBJ2-3, with 9 bases that match TRBD2. CDR3 length equals 16 residues. CDR1 is SGHRS and CDR2 is YFSETQ in the germline V gene. Unmatched junction bases numbered 6, after V lost 3 bases and J lost 1 base.

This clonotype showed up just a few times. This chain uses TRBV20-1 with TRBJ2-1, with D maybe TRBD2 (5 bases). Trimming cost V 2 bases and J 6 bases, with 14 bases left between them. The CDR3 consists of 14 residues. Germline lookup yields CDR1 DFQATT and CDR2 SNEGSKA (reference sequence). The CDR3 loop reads CSARSGGPGNEQFF. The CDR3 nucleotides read TGCAGTGCTAGATCGGGCGGGCCTGGCAATGAGCAGTTCTTC.

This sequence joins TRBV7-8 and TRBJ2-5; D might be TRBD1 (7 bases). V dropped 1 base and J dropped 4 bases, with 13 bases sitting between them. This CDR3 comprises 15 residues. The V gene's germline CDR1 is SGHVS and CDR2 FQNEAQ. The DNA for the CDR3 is TGTGCCAGCAGCTTAGGGGTCCAGGGGGGAGAGACCCAGTACTTC. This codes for CASSLGVQGGETQYF.

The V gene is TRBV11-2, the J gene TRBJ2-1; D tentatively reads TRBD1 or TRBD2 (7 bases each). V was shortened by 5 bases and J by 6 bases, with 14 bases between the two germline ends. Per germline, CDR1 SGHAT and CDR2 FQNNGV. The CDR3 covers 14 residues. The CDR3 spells CASSITGEGNEQFF. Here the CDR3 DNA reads TGTGCCAGCAGCATTACAGGGGAGGGCAATGAGCAGTTCTTC.

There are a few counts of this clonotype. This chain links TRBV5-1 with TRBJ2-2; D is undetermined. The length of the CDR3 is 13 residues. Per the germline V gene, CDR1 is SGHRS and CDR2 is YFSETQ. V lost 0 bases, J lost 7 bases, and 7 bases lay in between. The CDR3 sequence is CASSLEVGGELFF. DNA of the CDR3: TGCGCCAGCAGCTTGGAAGTAGGCGGGGAGCTGTTTTTT. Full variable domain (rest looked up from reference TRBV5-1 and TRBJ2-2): KAGVTQTPRYLIKTRGQQVTLSCSPISGHRSVSWYQQTPGQGLQFLFEYFSETQRNKGNFPGRFSGRQFSNSRSEMNVSTLELGDSALYLCASSLEVGGELFFGEGSRLTVL.

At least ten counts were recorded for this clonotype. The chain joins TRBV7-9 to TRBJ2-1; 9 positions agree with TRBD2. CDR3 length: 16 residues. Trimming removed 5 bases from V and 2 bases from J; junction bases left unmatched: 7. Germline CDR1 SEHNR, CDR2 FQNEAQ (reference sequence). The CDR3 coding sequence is TGTGCCAGCAGCCCAGCGGGGGGCCCCCCCTACAATGAGCAGTTCTTC. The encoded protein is CASSPAGGPPYNEQFF.

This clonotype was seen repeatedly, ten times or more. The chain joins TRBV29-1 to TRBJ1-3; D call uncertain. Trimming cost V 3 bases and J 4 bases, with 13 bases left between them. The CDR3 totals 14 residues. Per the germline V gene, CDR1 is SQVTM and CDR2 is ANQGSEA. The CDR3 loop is CSVDTEGRGNTIYF. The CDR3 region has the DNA TGCAGCGTTGACACCGAAGGAAGGGGAAACACCATATATTTT.

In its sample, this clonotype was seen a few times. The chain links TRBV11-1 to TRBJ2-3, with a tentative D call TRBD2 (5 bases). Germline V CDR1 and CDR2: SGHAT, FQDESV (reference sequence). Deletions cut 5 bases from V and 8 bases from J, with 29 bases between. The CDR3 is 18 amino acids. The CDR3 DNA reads TGTGCCAGCAGCCCGCCCCCCTTTAGTGACTCCCACGGAGGTACGCAGTATTTT. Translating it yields CASSPPPFSDSHGGTQYF.

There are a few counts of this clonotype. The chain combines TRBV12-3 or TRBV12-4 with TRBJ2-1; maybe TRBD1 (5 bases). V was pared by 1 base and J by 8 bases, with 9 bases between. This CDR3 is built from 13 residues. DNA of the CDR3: TGTGCCAGCAGTTTAGTTGGCAGGGATGAGCAGTTCTTC. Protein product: CASSLVGRDEQFF.

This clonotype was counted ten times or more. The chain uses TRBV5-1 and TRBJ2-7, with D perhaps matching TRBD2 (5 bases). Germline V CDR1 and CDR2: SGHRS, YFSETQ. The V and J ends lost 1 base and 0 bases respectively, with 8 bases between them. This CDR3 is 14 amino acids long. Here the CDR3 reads CASSLHEGSYEQYF. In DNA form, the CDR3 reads TGCGCCAGCAGCTTGCATGAGGGCTCCTACGAGCAGTACTTC.

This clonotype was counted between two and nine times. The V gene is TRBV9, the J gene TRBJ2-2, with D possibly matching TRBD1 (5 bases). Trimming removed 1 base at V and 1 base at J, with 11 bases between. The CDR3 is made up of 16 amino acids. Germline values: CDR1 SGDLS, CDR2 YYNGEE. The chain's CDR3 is CASSVFPRENTGELFF. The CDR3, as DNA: TGTGCCAGCAGCGTATTCCCCAGGGAGAACACCGGGGAGCTGTTTTTT.

CDR3 in DNA: TGTGCCAGCAGCCAAGATCGTGGGATGTCGGGAAACATTCAGTACTTC. Protein sequence: CASSQDRGMSGNIQYF. V gene TRBV4-2 combines with J gene TRBJ2-4; D call uncertain. The germline V gene has CDR1 LGHNA and CDR2 YNFKEQ. With 0 bases removed from V and 6 bases from J, the gap between germline ends came to 15 bases. This CDR3 region has 16 residues.

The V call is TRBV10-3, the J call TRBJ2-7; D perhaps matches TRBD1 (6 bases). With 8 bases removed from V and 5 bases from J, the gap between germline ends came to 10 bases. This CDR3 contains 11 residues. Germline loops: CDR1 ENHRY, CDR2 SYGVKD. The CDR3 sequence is CAIAQGHEQYF. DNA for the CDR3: TGTGCCATCGCACAGGGCCACGAGCAGTACTTC.

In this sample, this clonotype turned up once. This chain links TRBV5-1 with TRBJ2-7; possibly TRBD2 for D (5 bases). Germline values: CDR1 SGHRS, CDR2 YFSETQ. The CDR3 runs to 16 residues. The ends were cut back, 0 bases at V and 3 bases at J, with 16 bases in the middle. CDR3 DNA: TGCGCCAGCAGCTTGGGAATGTCCCCGACTATCTACGAGCAGTACTTC. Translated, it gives CASSLGMSPTIYEQYF.

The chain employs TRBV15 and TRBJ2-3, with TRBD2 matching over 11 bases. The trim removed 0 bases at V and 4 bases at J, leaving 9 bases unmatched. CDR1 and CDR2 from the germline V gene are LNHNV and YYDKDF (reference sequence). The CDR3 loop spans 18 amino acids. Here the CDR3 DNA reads TGTGCCACCAGCAGAGATGGCTTTAGCGGGAGGGCCCCAGATACGCAGTATTTT. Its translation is CATSRDGFSGRAPDTQYF.

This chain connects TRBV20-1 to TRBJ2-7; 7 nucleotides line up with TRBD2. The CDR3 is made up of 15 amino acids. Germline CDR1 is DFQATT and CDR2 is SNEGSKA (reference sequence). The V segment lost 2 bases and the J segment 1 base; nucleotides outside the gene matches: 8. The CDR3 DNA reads TGCAGTGCTAGACCATGGGAGGGACCTTCCTACGAGCAGTACTTC. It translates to CSARPWEGPSYEQYF.

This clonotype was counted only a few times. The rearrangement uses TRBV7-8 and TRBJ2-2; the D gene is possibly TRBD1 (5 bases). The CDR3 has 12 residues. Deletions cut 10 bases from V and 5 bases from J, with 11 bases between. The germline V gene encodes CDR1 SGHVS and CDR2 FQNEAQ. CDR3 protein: CATPGSTGELFF. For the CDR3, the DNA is TGTGCCACGCCAGGGTCGACCGGGGAGCTGTTTTTT.

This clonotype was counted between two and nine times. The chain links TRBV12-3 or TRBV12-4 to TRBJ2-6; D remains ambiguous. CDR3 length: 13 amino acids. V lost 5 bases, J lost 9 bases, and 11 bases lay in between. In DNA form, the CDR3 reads TGTGCCAGCAGTGAATCAACGGACAACGTCCTGACTTTC. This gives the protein CASSESTDNVLTF.

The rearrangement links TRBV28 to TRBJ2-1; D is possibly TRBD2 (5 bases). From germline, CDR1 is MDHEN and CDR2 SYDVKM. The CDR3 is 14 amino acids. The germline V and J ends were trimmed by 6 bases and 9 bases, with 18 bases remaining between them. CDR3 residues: CASRELGGYGEQFF. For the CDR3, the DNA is TGTGCCAGCAGGGAACTAGGCGGTTATGGTGAGCAGTTCTTC. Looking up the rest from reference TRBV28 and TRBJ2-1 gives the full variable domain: DVKVTQSSRYLVKRTGEKVFLECVQDMDHENMFWYRQDPGLGLRLIYFSYDVKMKEKGDIPEGYSVSREKKERFSLILESASTNQTSMYLCASRELGGYGEQFFGPGTRLTVL.

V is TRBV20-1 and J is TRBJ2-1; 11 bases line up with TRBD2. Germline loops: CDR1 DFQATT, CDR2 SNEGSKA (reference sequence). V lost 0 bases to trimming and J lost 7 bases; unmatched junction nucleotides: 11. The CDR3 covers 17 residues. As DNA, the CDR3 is TGCAGTGCTAGAGATGGTTGGGCTAGCGGGGGGAGGAATGAGCAGTTCTTC. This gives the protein CSARDGWASGGRNEQFF.

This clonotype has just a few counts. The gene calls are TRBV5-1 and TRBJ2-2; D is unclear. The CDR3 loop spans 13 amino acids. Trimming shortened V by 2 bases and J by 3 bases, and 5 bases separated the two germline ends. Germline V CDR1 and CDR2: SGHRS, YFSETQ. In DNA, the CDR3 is TGCGCCAGCAGCTTAGACGACACCGGGGAGCTGTTTTTT. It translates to CASSLDDTGELFF.